The 19 T cell receptor beta chains given below trace back to one sample, sequenced in a study of blood T cells in healthy people across ages. Through a sample-barcoded 5' primer and a J-beta primer mix, a second PCR was run for roughly 6 to 11 cycles. In TCRdb, the 5' RACE reads were re-called with MiXCR into one record per CDR3 protein. The sample records 2 million or so distinct CDR3 sequences, 40% to 55% being singletons. The sequencing input was blood. Receptors originate from a woman between 40 and 50 years old in good health.

The chain carries TRBV3-1 and TRBJ1-2; tentative D call: TRBD1 (6 bases). CDR3 size: 15 residues. Per the germline V gene, CDR1 is LGHDT and CDR2 is YNNKEL (reference sequence). Between the trimmed V and J ends, which lost 1 base and 2 bases, there was a span of 11 bases. The CDR3 DNA reads as TGTGCCAGCAGCCAAGTTTCAACAGGGAACTATGGCTACACCTTC. This gives the protein CASSQVSTGNYGYTF.

The chain carries TRBV3-1 and TRBJ2-4, with 11 bases fitting TRBD2. This CDR3 is built from 18 residues. J was trimmed by 0 bases and V by 3 bases; bases with no gene match: 7. Germline V lookup: CDR1 LGHDT, CDR2 YNNKEL (reference sequence). Here the CDR3 reads CASSQQIAGGLAKNIQYF. The CDR3 nucleotides are TGTGCCAGCAGCCAGCAAATAGCGGGGGGGCTAGCCAAAAACATTCAGTACTTC.

This clonotype was seen a few times. The chain recombines TRBV14 with TRBJ2-1, with a tentative D call TRBD2 (5 bases). The V end lost 2 bases, the J end lost 7 bases, and 12 bases lay between the germline ends. There are 14 residues in the CDR3. Germline CDR1 and CDR2: SGHDN and FVKESK. In nucleotides, the CDR3 is TGTGCCAGCAGCCAACGTCTAGCAGTAAATGAGCAGTTCTTC. Its protein product is CASSQRLAVNEQFF.

The V call is TRBV11-1, the J call TRBJ2-1, with TRBD2 identical over 9 bases. V was pared by 5 bases and J by 2 bases, with 16 bases of the junction left unmatched. The length of the CDR3 is 19 residues. Germline assignment: CDR1 SGHAT and CDR2 FQDESV (reference sequence). As DNA, the CDR3 is TGTGCCAGCAGCCCGCTCTGGGGGGTAGCGGGGGAAACCTACAATGAGCAGTTCTTC. As protein: CASSPLWGVAGETYNEQFF.

Only a few counts were recorded for this clonotype. The J gene is TRBJ1-2, the V gene TRBV13; D possibly corresponds to TRBD1 (5 bases). CDR3 length: 15 residues. CDR1 and CDR2 (germline): PRHDT, FYEKMQ (reference sequence). The germline V and J ends were trimmed by 4 bases and 8 bases, with 20 bases remaining between them. This CDR3 reads CASSSWGNGGRGYTF. The CDR3 coding sequence is TGTGCCAGCAGCTCCTGGGGGAACGGTGGTCGGGGCTACACCTTC.

The chain recombines TRBV3-1 with TRBJ2-3, with TRBD2 matching over 11 bases. V was clipped by 0 bases and J by 0 bases; unmatched bases: 11. CDR3 length: 20 amino acids. Germline CDR1 and CDR2: LGHDT and YNNKEL (reference sequence). CDR3 sequence reads: CASSQDGGTSGPLSTDTQYF. CDR3 coding DNA: TGTGCCAGCAGCCAAGATGGGGGGACTAGCGGTCCTCTAAGCACAGATACGCAGTATTTT.

This clonotype was seen at least ten times. The genes are TRBV7-2 and TRBJ2-7; D not resolved. Germline CDR1 and CDR2: SGHTA and FQGNSA. V was trimmed by 6 bases and J by 0 bases, leaving 12 bases between them. This CDR3 is 14 amino acids long. CDR3 loop: CASSLVRNSYEQYF. The CDR3 coding sequence is TGTGCCAGCAGTTTGGTCCGTAACTCCTACGAGCAGTACTTC.

This clonotype was picked up a small number of times. The chain combines TRBV28 with TRBJ1-5; the D is unclear. The CDR3 sequence is 16 residues long. Trimming cost V 1 base and J 5 bases, with 15 bases left between them. CDR1 is MDHEN, CDR2 SYDVKM, per germline. The CDR3 protein is CASSLLGSRSDQPQHF. CDR3 sequence (DNA): TGTGCCAGCAGTTTATTGGGGTCCCGATCGGATCAGCCCCAGCATTTT.

This clonotype was seen only a few times. This chain links TRBV4-2 with TRBJ2-5, with 9 positions matching TRBD2. The CDR3 contains 17 residues. Germline CDR1 reads LGHNA; CDR2 reads YNFKEQ. Trimming took 4 bases from V and 1 from J; bases not matched to a gene: 10. CDR3 loop: CASSPRGGPTSQETQYF. CDR3 coding DNA: TGTGCCAGCAGCCCGCGGGGGGGCCCTACGTCCCAAGAGACCCAGTACTTC.

The CDR3 sequence is CASSLVTGTETQYF. The CDR3 nucleotides are TGTGCCAGCAGCTTAGTAACAGGGACGGAGACCCAGTACTTC. The genes are TRBV11-1 and TRBJ2-5; possible D gene TRBD1, 6 bases. The CDR3 is made up of 14 amino acids. V was pared by 1 base and J by 5 bases, with 11 bases between. The germline gives CDR1 SGHAT, CDR2 FQDESV (reference sequence). The full variable domain, in which reference TRBV11-1 and TRBJ2-5 provide the parts outside the CDR3, is EAEVAQSPRYKITEKSQAVAFWCDPISGHATLYWYRQILGQGPELLVQFQDESVVDDSQLPKDRFSAERLKGVDSTLKIQPAELGDSAMYLCASSLVTGTETQYFGPGTRLLVL.

The chain has TRBV20-1 and TRBJ2-3; 7 bases map to TRBD1. Germline V gene sequence: CDR1 DFQATT, CDR2 SNEGSKA (reference sequence). The CDR3 has 14 amino acids. V lost 3 bases, J lost 4 bases, and 7 bases stayed unmatched. CDR3 sequence (DNA): TGCAGTGCTAGGACAGGGATTTTGGCAGATACGCAGTATTTT. Encoded protein: CSARTGILADTQYF.

The V gene is TRBV20-1, the J gene TRBJ1-5; no reliable D call. Deletions cut 1 base from V and 7 bases from J, with 11 bases between. CDR1 is DFQATT, CDR2 SNEGSKA, per germline (reference sequence). CDR3 length: 13 amino acids. This chain's CDR3 is CSARVGIGQPQHF. The CDR3 bases are TGCAGTGCTAGAGTGGGAATAGGGCAGCCCCAGCATTTT.

The chain has TRBV29-1 and TRBJ1-2; D is undetermined. The CDR3 has 15 residues. V was shortened by 3 bases and J by 3 bases, with 17 bases between the two germline ends. Germline V gives CDR1 SQVTM, CDR2 ANQGSEA. The CDR3 DNA follows: TGCAGCGTTGAGAAGGTGGGAGCAGGCTACTATGGCTACACCTTC. It yields the protein CSVEKVGAGYYGYTF.

The chain combines TRBV7-2 with TRBJ1-5, with a tentative D call TRBD1 (6 bases). The ends were cut back, 4 bases at V and 6 bases at J, with 13 bases in the middle. Germline CDR1 SGHTA, CDR2 FQGNSA. The CDR3 covers 14 residues. CDR3 region: CASSWARGGQPQHF. CDR3 bases: TGTGCCAGCAGCTGGGCCAGGGGAGGTCAGCCCCAGCATTTT.

With regard to this clonotype: Sequence at one end of the junction differs from germline and may be a read error. This chain connects TRBV4-1 to TRBJ2-1, with D possibly matching TRBD1 (5 bases). This CDR3 contains 15 residues. CDR1 is MGHRA, CDR2 YSYEKL, per germline. The CDR3: CASSQGALYRDEQFF. The CDR3 DNA is TGCGCCAGCAGTCAAGGGGCCCTTTATAGGGATGAGCAGTTCTTC.

To note about this clonotype: The junction departs from germline at one end; a sequencing error may be responsible. The chain combines TRBV5-6 with TRBJ2-7; possibly TRBD1 or TRBD2 for D (6 bases each). Per germline, CDR1 SGHDT and CDR2 YYEEEE. The CDR3 consists of 13 residues. DNA for the CDR3: TGTGCCAGCAGCTTGGGACAGGACTACGAGCGGTACTTC. Protein sequence: CASSLGQDYERYF.

This clonotype occurred a few times. This chain connects TRBV7-2 to TRBJ2-6; D not certain. Germline CDR1 SGHTA, CDR2 FQGNSA. V shed 0 bases and J shed 2 bases, with 8 bases lying between them. The CDR3 sequence is 16 residues long. As DNA, the CDR3 is TGTGCCAGCAGCTTAGCCACAGTCGCTGGGGCCAACGTCCTGACTTTC. It yields the protein CASSLATVAGANVLTF.

The rearrangement joins TRBV6-6 to TRBJ2-3; TRBD2 matches 8 bases. The germline V gene has CDR1 MNHNY and CDR2 SVGAGI (reference sequence). The CDR3 runs 15 residues. J lost 0 bases, V lost 6 bases, and 5 bases had no gene match. The CDR3 loop is CASRWRGASTDTQYF. In nucleotides, the CDR3 is TGTGCCAGCAGGTGGCGGGGGGCTAGCACAGATACGCAGTATTTT.

This clonotype was detected a few times. This sequence joins TRBV6-5 and TRBJ1-6; tentatively, D is TRBD1 (5 bases). There are 18 residues in the CDR3. Looked up from germline, CDR1 is MNHEY and CDR2 is SVGAGI. Between the trimmed V and J ends, which lost 2 bases and 4 bases, there was a span of 18 bases. CDR3 in amino acids: CASSYGPGDGAYNSPLHF. The CDR3 bases are TGTGCCAGCAGTTACGGTCCGGGGGATGGGGCTTATAATTCACCCCTCCACTTT.